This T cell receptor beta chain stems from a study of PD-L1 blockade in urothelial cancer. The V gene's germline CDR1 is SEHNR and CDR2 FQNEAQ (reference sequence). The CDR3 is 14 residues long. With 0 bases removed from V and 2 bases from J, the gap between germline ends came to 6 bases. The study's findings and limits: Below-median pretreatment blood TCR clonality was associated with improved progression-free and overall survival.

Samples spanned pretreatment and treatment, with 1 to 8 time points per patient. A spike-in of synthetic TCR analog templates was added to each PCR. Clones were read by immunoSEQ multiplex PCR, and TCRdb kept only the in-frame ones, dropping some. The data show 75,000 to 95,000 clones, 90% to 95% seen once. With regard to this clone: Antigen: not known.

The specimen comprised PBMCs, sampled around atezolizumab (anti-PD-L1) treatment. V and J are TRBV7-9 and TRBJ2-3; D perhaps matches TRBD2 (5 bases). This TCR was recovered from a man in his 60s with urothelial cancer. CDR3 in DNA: TGTGCCAGCAGCTTAGCGGGAGCCACAGATACGCAGTATTTT. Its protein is CASSLAGATDTQYF.